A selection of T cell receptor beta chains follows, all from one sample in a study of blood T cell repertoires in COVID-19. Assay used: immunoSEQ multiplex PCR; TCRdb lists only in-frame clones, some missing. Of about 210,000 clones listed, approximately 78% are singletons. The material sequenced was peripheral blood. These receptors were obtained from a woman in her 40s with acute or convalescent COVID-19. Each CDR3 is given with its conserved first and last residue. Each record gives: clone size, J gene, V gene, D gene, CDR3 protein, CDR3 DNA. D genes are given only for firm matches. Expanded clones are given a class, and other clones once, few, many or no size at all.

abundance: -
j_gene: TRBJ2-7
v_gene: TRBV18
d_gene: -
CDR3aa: CASSPPEGTYEQYF
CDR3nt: TGTGCCAGCTCACCCCCGGAGGGAACCTACGAGCAGTACTTC

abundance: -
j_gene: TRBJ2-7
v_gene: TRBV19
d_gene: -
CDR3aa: CASSIDRNNEQYF
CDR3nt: TGTGCCAGTAGTATAGACAGGAACAACGAGCAGTACTTC

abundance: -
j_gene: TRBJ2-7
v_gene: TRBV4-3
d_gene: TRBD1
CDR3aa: CASSQIRDRDYVQYF
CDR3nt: TGCGCCAGCAGCCAGATCCGGGACAGAGACTACGTGCAGTACTTC

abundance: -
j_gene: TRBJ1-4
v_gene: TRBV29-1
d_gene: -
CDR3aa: CSVARGRAEKLFF
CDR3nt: TGCAGCGTTGCCCGGGGTCGTGCTGAAAAACTGTTTTTT

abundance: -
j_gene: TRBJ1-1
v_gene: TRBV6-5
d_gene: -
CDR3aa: CASCSSGTEAFF
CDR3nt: TGTGCCAGCTGCTCATCGGGCACTGAAGCTTTCTTT

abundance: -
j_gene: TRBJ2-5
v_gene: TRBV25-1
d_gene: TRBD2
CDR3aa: CASRPRGGTSGETQYF
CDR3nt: TGTGCCAGCAGGCCGCGGGGTGGGACTAGCGGAGAGACCCAGTACTTC

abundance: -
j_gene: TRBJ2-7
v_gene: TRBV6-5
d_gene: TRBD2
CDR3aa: CASSSGLANYEQYF
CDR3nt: TGTGCCAGCAGTTCCGGACTAGCGAACTACGAGCAGTACTTC

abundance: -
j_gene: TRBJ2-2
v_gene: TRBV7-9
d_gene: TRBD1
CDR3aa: CASSPPRQGTGELFF
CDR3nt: TGTGCCAGCAGCCCACCCCGACAGGGCACCGGGGAGCTGTTTTTT

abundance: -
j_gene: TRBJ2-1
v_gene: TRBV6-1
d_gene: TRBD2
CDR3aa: CASSEYIVVSGGNNEQFF
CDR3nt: TGTGCCAGCAGTGAATATATTGTGGTATCGGGAGGGAACAATGAGCAGTTCTTC

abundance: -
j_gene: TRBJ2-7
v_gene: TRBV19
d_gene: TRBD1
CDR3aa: CASSMNRGLVYEQYF
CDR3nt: TGTGCCAGTAGTATGAACAGGGGGCTAGTTTACGAGCAGTACTTC

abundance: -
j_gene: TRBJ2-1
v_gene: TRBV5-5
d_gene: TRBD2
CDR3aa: CASSPAGGYNEQFF
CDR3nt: TGTGCCAGCAGTCCAGCGGGGGGCTACAATGAGCAGTTCTTC

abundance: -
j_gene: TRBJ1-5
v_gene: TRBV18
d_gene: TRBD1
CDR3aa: CASSPSGQGRDQPQHF
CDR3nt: TGTGCCAGCTCACCTTCAGGACAGGGGAGGGATCAGCCCCAGCATTTT

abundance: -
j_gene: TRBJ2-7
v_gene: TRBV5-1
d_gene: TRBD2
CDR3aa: CASSTGTSGGLSSYEQYF
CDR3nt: TGCGCCAGCAGCACCGGGACTAGCGGGGGCCTGAGCTCCTACGAGCAGTACTTC

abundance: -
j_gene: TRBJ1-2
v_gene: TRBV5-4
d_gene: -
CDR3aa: CASSAPGRATGPYGYTF
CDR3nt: TGTGCCAGCAGCGCCCCTGGAAGGGCCACAGGGCCCTATGGCTACACCTTC

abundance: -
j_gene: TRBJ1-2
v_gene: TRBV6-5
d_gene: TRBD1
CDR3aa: CASSYDRGTGYTF
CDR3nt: TGTGCCAGCAGTTACGACAGGGGAACTGGCTACACCTTC

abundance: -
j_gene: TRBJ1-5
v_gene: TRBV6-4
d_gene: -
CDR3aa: CASKRQDPSNQPQHF
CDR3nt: TGTGCCAGCAAACGACAGGACCCTAGCAATCAGCCCCAGCATTTT

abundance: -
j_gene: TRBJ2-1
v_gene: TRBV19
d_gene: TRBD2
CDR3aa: CASSGRLAGNNEQFF
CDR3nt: TGTGCCAGTAGTGGCCGACTAGCGGGGAACAATGAGCAGTTCTTC

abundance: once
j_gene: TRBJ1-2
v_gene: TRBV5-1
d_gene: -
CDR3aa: CASSLGTVYGYTF
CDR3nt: TGCGCCAGCAGCTTGGGGACAGTCTATGGCTACACCTTC

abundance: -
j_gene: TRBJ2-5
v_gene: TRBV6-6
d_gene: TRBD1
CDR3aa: CASSFKSTGGGETQYF
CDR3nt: TGTGCCAGCAGTTTCAAAAGTACAGGGGGCGGGGAGACCCAGTACTTC

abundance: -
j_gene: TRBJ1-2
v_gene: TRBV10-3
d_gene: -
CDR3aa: CAISESGLRNGYTF
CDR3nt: TGTGCCATCAGTGAGTCTGGCCTGCGGAATGGCTACACCTTC

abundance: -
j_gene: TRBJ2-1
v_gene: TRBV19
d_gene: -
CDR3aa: CASSIELASFWGGQFF
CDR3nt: TGTGCCAGTAGTATTGAGCTTGCGTCCTTTTGGGGAGGGCAGTTCTTC

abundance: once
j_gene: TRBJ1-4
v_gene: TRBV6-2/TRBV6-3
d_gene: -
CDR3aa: CASSYSIQEKLFF
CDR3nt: TGTGCCAGCAGTTACTCTATTCAGGAAAAACTGTTTTTT

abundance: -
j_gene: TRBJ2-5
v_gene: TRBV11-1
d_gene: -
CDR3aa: CASSLGLAWETQYF
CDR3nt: TGTGCCAGCAGCTTAGGGTTAGCTTGGGAGACCCAGTACTTC

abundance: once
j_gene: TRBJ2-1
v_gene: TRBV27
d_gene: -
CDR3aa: CASSPDQGGQQFF
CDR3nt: TGTGCCAGCAGTCCGGACCAGGGGGGCCAGCAGTTCTTC

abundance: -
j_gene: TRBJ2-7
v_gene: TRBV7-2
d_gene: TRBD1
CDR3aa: CASSPRQGSYEQYF
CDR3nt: TGTGCCAGCAGCCCCAGACAGGGGTCCTACGAGCAGTACTTC

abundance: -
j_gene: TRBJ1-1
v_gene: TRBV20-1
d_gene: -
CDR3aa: CSASTDMNTEAFF
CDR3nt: TGCAGTGCTAGTACGGACATGAACACTGAAGCTTTCTTT

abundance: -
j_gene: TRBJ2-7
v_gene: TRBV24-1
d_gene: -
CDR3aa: CATSDGQVPYEQYF
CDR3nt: TGTGCCACCAGTGATGGGCAGGTTCCCTACGAGCAGTACTTC

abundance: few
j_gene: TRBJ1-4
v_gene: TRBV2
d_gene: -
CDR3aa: CASSVNGGNEKLFF
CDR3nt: TGTGCCAGCAGTGTTAACGGGGGAAATGAAAAACTGTTTTTT

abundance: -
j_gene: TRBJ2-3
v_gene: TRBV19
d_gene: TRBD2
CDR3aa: CASSIAGGTTDTQYF
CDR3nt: TGTGCCAGTAGTATAGCGGGGGGGACCACAGATACGCAGTATTTT

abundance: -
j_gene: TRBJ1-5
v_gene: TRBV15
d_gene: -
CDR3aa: CATSRVGDRDTWLMAQHF
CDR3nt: TGTGCCACCAGCAGAGTTGGGGACCGGGACACCTGGTTGATGGCCCAGCATTTT

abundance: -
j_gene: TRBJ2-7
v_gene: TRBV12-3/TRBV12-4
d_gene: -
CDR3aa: CASSLQGWYEQYF
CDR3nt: TGTGCCAGCAGTTTACAGGGATGGTACGAGCAGTACTTC

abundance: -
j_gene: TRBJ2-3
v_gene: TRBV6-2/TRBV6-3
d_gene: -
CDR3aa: CASSSPWPTDTQYF
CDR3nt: TGTGCCAGCAGTTCACCATGGCCCACAGATACGCAGTATTTT

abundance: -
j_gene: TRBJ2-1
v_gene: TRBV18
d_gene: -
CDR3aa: CASSPTSWSILNNEQFF
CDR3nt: TGTGCCAGCTCACCAACTAGCTGGAGCATCTTAAACAATGAGCAGTTCTTC

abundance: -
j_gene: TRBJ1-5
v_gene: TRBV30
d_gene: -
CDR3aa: CAWDSGGGGNQPQHF
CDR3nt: TGTGCCTGGGACAGCGGAGGGGGGGGCAATCAGCCCCAGCATTTT

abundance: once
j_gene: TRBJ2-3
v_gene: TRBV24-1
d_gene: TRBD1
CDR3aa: CATSVGTGQYF
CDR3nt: TGTGCCACCAGTGTGGGGACAGGGCAGTATTTT

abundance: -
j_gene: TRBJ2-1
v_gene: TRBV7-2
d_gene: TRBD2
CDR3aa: CASSRTSGSHNEQFF
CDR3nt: TGTGCCAGCAGCCGGACTAGCGGGTCCCACAATGAGCAGTTCTTC

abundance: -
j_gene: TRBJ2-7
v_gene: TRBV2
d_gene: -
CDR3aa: CASSEGSNYEQYF
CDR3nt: TGTGCCAGCAGTGAGGGCTCCAACTACGAGCAGTACTTC

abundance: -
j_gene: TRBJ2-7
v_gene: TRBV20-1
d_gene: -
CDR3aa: CRVQGGNEQYF
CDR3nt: TGCAGGGTGCAGGGTGGGAACGAGCAGTACTTC

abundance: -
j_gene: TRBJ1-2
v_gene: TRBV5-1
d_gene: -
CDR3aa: CASSFVAGGPNYGYTF
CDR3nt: TGCGCCAGCAGCTTCGTGGCCGGGGGACCGAACTATGGCTACACCTTC

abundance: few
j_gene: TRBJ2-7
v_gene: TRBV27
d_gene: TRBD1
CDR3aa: CASSDRGDYEQYF
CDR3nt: TGTGCCAGCTCGGACAGGGGGGACTACGAGCAGTACTTC

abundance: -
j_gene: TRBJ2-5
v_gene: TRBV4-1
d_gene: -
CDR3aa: CASSQGVASARETQYF
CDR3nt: TGCGCCAGCAGCCAAGGAGTGGCCTCAGCGAGGGAGACCCAGTACTTC

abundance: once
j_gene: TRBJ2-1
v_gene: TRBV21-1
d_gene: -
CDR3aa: CASSSRDYENVQFF
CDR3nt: TGTGCCAGCAGCAGCCGGGACTACGAGAATGTGCAGTTCTTC

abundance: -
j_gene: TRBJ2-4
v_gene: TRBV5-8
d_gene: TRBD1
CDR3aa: CASSWGGTGKNIQYF
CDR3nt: TGTGCCAGCAGCTGGGGGGGGACAGGGAAAAACATTCAGTACTTC

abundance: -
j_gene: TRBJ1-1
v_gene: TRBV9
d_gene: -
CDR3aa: CASSARSRGWETEAFF
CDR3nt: TGTGCCAGCAGCGCCCGCAGCAGGGGATGGGAGACTGAAGCTTTCTTT